This T cell receptor beta chain was recorded in a study of vaccination and CD4 T cells after COVID-19. At the Johns Hopkins FTIC core, DNA taken from cultured CD4+ T cells was sequenced by way of the Oncomine TCR Beta short-read assay. In TCRdb, the PCR reads were re-called with MiXCR into one record per CDR3 protein. The table shows 13,000 or so distinct CDR3 sequences, with around two fifths occurring only once. As to this clonotype: Its antigen is undetermined.

Treatment noted: roughly 10-day PBMC culture with coronavirus spike peptide pools or control peptides (ViraFEST assay). Sample: CD4+ T cells from blood, cultured in vitro. The sequence was obtained from a human donor who had recovered from COVID-19.

The CDR3 is CAISDGTAPNTGELFF. The CDR3 DNA reads TGTGCCATCAGTGATGGGACAGCTCCGAACACCGGGGAGCTGTTTTTT. This chain uses TRBV10-3 with TRBJ2-2; 7 bases match TRBD1. Germline V lookup: CDR1 ENHRY, CDR2 SYGVKD. The CDR3 spans 16 residues. J was trimmed by 0 bases and V by 3 bases; bases with no gene match: 4.